This T cell receptor (beta chain) was recovered during a study of T cells in Graves' hyperthyroidism and ophthalmopathy. Study-wide background: Initial diagnosis, before any treatment, was when peripheral blood was collected. Findings of the study overall: The model forecast ophthalmopathy, anticipating it by a median about 6.5 months before onset. Most expanded thyroid clonotypes above 0.001 also appeared in blood.

Between the trimmed V and J ends, which lost 6 bases and 5 bases, there was a span of 10 bases. The CDR3 has 12 residues. CDR1 ENHRY and CDR2 SYGVKD come from the germline V gene. By proportion, this clonotype is medium-sized (0.01 to 0.1%). Antigen specificity is unknown. Amplification of TCR beta CDR3 regions used RNA as the template. HTBI primers drove first-round RT-PCR of the TCR CDR3. In TCRdb, the multiplex PCR reads were re-called with MiXCR into one record per CDR3 protein. The sample has roughly 24,000 distinct CDR3 sequences; roughly 45% are singletons. Sequencing was performed on blood. The gene calls are TRBV10-3 and TRBJ1-1; no firm D call. The sequence was obtained from a woman aged 25 to 39 with Graves' hyperthyroidism. CDR3 sequence reads: CAISPRHTEAFF. As DNA, the CDR3 is TGTGCCATCAGCCCACGTCATACTGAAGCTTTCTTT.